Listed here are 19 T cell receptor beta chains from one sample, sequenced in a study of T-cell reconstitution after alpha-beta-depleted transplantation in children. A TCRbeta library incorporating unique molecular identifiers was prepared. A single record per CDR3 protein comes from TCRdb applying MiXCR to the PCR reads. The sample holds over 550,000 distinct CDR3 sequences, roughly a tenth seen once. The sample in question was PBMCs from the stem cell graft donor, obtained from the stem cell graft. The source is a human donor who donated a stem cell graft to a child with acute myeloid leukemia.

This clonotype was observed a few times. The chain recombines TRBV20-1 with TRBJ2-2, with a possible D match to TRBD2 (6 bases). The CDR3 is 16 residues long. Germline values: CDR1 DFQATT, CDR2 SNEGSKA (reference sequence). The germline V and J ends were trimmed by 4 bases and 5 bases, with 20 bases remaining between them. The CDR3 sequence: CSANSWGRENTGELFF. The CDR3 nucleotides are TGCAGTGCTAATTCCTGGGGCCGGGAGAATACCGGGGAGCTGTTTTTT.

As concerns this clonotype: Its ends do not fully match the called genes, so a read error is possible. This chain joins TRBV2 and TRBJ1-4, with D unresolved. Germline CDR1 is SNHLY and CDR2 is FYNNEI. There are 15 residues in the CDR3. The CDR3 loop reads CAGSGVRKGEEKLFF. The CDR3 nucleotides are TGTGCCGGCAGTGGCGTGAGAAAGGGAGAGGAAAAACTGTTTTTT.

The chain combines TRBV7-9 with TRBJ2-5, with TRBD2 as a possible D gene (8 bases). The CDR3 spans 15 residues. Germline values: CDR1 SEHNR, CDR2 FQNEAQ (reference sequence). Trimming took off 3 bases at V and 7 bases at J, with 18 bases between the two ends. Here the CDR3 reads CASSFAGQAGGTQYF. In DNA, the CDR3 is TGTGCCAGCAGCTTTGCCGGACAGGCGGGGGGGACCCAGTACTTC.

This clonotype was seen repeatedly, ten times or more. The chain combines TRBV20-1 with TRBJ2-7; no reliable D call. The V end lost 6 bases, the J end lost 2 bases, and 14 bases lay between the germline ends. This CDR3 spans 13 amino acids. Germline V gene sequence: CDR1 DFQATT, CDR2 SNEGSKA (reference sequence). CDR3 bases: TGCAGTGCCCCCGCGGACGGAACCTACGAGCAGTACTTC. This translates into CSAPADGTYEQYF.

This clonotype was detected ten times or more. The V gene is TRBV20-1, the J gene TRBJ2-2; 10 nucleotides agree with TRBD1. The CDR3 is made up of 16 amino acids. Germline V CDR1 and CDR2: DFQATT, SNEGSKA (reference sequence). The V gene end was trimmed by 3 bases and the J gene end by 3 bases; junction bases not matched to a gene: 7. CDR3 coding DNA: TGCAGTGCTAGGGTAACCGGGACAGGGGACACCGGGGAGCTGTTTTTT. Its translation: CSARVTGTGDTGELFF.

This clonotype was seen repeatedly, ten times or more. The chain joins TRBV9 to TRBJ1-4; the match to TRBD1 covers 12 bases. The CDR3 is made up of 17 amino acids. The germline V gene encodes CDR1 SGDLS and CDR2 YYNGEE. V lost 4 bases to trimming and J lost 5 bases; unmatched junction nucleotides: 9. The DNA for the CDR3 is TGTGCCAGCAGCCCCAGGGACAGGGGGCCGGGGAATGAAAAACTGTTTTTT. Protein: CASSPRDRGPGNEKLFF.

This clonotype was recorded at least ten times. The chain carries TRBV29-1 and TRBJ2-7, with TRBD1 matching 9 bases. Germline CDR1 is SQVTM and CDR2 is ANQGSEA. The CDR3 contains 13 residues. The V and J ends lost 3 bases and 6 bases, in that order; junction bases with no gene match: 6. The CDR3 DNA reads TGCAGCGTTGAGTGGGACAGGGATCTCGAGCAGTACTTC. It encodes CSVEWDRDLEQYF.

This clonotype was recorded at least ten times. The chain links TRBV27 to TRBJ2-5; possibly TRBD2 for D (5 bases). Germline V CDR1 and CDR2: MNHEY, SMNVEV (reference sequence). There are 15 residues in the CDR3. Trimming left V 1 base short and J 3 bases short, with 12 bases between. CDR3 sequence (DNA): TGTGCCAGCAGTTTATTGGAGGCCGCGAAAGAGACCCAGTACTTC. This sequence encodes CASSLLEAAKETQYF.

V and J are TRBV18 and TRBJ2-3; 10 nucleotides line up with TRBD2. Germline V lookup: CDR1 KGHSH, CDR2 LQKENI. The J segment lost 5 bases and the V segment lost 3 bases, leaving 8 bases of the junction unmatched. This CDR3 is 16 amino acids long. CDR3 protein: CASSPWTSGGGDTQYF. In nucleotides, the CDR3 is TGTGCCAGCTCACCTTGGACTAGCGGTGGGGGAGATACGCAGTATTTT.

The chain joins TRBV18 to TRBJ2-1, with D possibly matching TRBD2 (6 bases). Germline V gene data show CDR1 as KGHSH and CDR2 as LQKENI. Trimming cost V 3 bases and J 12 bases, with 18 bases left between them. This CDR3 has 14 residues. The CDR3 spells CASSPNTSSVVQFF. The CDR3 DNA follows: TGTGCCAGCTCACCCAACACTAGCAGCGTGGTGCAGTTCTTC.

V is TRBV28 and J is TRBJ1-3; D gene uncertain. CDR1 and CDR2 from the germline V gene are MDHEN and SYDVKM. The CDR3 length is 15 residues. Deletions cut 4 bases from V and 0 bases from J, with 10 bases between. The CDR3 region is CASSWSVSSGNTIYF. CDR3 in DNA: TGTGCCAGCAGTTGGTCCGTATCCTCTGGAAACACCATATATTTT.

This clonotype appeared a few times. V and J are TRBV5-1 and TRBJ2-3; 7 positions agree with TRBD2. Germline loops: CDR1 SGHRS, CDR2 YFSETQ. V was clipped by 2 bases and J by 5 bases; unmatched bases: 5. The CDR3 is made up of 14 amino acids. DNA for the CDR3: TGCGCCAGCAGCTTCCAATCGGGAGGAGATACGCAGTATTTT. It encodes CASSFQSGGDTQYF. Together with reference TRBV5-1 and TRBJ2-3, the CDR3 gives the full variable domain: KAGVTQTPRYLIKTRGQQVTLSCSPISGHRSVSWYQQTPGQGLQFLFEYFSETQRNKGNFPGRFSGRQFSNSRSEMNVSTLELGDSALYLCASSFQSGGDTQYFGPGTRLTVL.

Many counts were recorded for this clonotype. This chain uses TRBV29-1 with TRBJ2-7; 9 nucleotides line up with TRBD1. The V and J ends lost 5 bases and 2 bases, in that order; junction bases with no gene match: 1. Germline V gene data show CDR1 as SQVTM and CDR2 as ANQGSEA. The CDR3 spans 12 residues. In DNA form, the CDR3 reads TGCAGCGTTCGGACAGGGGCCTACGAGCAGTACTTC. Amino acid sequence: CSVRTGAYEQYF.

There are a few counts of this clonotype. The CDR3 DNA sequence: TGTGCCAGCAGTACCCGGACAGTTAATTATGGGGATTCACCCCTCCACTTT. Amino acids: CASSTRTVNYGDSPLHF. This chain links TRBV6-1 with TRBJ1-6; weak D call: TRBD1 (6 bases). The germline V gene encodes CDR1 MNHNS and CDR2 SASEGT. V dropped 5 bases and J dropped 8 bases, with 22 bases sitting between them. The CDR3 consists of 17 residues.

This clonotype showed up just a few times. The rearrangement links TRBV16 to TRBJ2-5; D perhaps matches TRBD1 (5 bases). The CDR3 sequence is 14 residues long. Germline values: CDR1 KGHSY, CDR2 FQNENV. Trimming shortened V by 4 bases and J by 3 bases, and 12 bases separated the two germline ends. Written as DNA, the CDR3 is TGTGCCAGCAGCCCCCCTTGGGGCGAAGAGACCCAGTACTTC. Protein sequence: CASSPPWGEETQYF.

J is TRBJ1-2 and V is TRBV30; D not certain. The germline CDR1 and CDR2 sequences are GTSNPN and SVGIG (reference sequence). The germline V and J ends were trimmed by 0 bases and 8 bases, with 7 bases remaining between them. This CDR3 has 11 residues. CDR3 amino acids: CAWSVRLGYTF. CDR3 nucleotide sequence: TGTGCCTGGAGTGTCCGCCTGGGCTACACCTTC.

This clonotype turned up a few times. The CDR3 loop reads CASSLAQGGSNEQFF. CDR3 nucleotide sequence: TGCGCCAGCAGCTTGGCCCAGGGGGGAAGCAATGAGCAGTTCTTC. V and J are TRBV5-1 and TRBJ2-1; tentatively, D is TRBD1 (7 bases). This CDR3 has 15 amino acids. Germline CDR1 is SGHRS and CDR2 is YFSETQ. V gave up 0 bases and J gave up 6 bases, with 13 bases separating them.

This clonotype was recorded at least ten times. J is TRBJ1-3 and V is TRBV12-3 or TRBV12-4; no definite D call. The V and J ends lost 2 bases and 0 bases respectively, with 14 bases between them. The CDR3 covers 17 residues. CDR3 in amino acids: CASSLYPGPLSGNTIYF. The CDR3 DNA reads TGTGCCAGCAGTTTATACCCCGGACCGCTCTCTGGAAACACCATATATTTT.

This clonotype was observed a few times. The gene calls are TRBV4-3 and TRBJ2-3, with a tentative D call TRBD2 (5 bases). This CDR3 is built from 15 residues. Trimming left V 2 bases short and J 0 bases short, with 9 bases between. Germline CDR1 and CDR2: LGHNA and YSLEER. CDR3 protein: CASSQTSGSTDTQYF. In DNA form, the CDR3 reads TGCGCCAGCAGCCAAACGAGCGGCAGCACAGATACGCAGTATTTT.